Sequencing of this T cell receptor (beta chain) was carried out in a study of T cell responses to AZD1222 COVID-19 vaccine. Study observations and caveats: Among the donors, most were white British and more were female, and clonal diversity was possibly underestimated. The breadth and depth of Spike-specific TCRs increased once two AZD1222 doses had been given. Mapped onto spike, vaccine-associated CD4 TCRs spanned it and were dominant at 160-218 and 743-854.

Sequencing was performed with immunoSEQ multiplex PCR; in TCRdb, only in-frame clones are kept and a portion is missing. The sample contains approximately 89,000 clones, 88% of which appear only once. Comments on this clone: Its specificity is unknown.

This sample comprised peripheral blood, obtained on day 0 of AZD1222 vaccination. The receptor was isolated from an adult in good health.

As DNA, the CDR3 is TGCGCCAGCAGCCAAGATTGGCAGGACACTCAATACTATGGCTACACCTTC. It translates to CASSQDWQDTQYYGYTF. V and J are TRBV4-3 and TRBJ1-2, with D perhaps TRBD1 (5 bases). The CDR3 length is 17 residues. The V gene lost 0 bases and the J gene lost 3 bases, with 17 bases spanning the gap. Germline values: CDR1 LGHNA, CDR2 YSLEER.